This T cell receptor (beta chain) originates from a study of vaccination and CD4 T cells after COVID-19. Study-wide context: The interval from dose two to post-vaccine sampling had a median of approximately 73 days, and it ranged from 14 to 241.

Once obtained from cultured CD4+ T cells, the DNA was sequenced using the Oncomine TCR Beta short-read assay. TCRdb analysed the PCR reads with MiXCR anew, one entry per CDR3 protein. Among fewer than 15,000 distinct CDR3 sequences, around 48% were seen once, and the ten largest hold around 15%. Germline V gene lookup returns CDR1 SGHTA and CDR2 FQGTGA. Trimming shortened V by 5 bases and J by 2 bases, and 16 bases separated the two germline ends. The CDR3 contains 16 residues. Documented treatment: approximately 9-day PBMC culture with coronavirus spike peptide pools or control peptides (ViraFEST assay). Comment on this clonotype: Its target is unknown.

This chain joins TRBV7-3 and TRBJ1-3; unclear D gene. This TCR came from a human donor who had recovered from COVID-19. The sequencing input was CD4+ T cells from blood, cultured in vitro. DNA of the CDR3: TGTGCCAGCAGCCTACAACCAGGAGTAACTGGAAACACCATATATTTT. Translated, it gives CASSLQPGVTGNTIYF.